The clone carrying this T cell receptor beta chain has only a few counts. The germline V and J ends were trimmed by 4 bases and 6 bases, with 19 bases remaining between them. The CDR3 totals 15 residues. Per germline, CDR1 SGHAT and CDR2 FQNNGV. The data were taken from a study of cytomegalovirus exposure and HLA in healthy donors. With 60 Vbeta and 13 Jbeta primers, the PCR was carried out. Libraries were prepared by immunoSEQ multiplex PCR; TCRdb keeps only in-frame clonotypes and omits some of them. The sample records about 78,000 clones, 80% being singletons. The V and J genes are TRBV11-2 and TRBJ2-7, with TRBD1 as a possible D gene (5 bases). The sequenced sample consisted of PBMCs. This TCR was sampled from a man aged 45-65 years in good health and CMV-seropositive. CDR3 region: CASSSTRTIVVEQYF. The CDR3, as DNA: TGTGCCAGCAGCTCCACACGGACAATAGTCGTCGAGCAGTACTTC. Combining the CDR3 with reference TRBV11-2 and TRBJ2-7 gives the whole variable domain EAGVAQSPRYKIIEKRQSVAFWCNPISGHATLYWYQQILGQGPKLLIQFQNNGVVDDSQLPKDRFSAERLKGVDSTLKIQPAKLEDSAVYLCASSSTRTIVVEQYFGPGTRLTVT.